A single sample is the source of the 28 T cell receptor beta chains below, sequenced in a study of blood T cell repertoires in COVID-19. Profiled with immunoSEQ multiplex PCR; TCRdb holds only in-frame clones, not every one. The sample yields 40,000 to 60,000 clones, about 92% seen once. The sample taken for sequencing was peripheral blood. The receptors come from a man in his sixties with COVID-19, enrolled during active disease.

This clone was recorded only once. This chain uses TRBV19 with TRBJ1-2, with 10 bases identical to TRBD1. The germline V gene has CDR1 LNHDA and CDR2 SQIVND (reference sequence). This CDR3 contains 16 residues. With 5 bases clipped from V and 4 bases from J, the junction kept 10 bases outside the gene matches. The CDR3 loop reads CASSRDRGSFFYGYTF. The CDR3 DNA reads as TGTGCCAGTAGTCGGGACAGGGGAAGTTTCTTCTATGGCTACACCTTC.

The rearrangement links TRBV7-8 to TRBJ2-7, with TRBD1 identical over 9 bases. This CDR3 spans 13 amino acids. V lost 7 bases and J lost 4; bases outside the gene matches: 5. Germline assignment: CDR1 SGHVS and CDR2 FQNEAQ. As DNA, the CDR3 is TGTGCCAGCACGACCGGGACAGGGTACGAGCAGTACTTC. This codes for CASTTGTGYEQYF.

The J gene is TRBJ2-7, the V gene TRBV10-1, with 10 bases identical to TRBD2. The germline V gene has CDR1 WNHNN and CDR2 SYGVQD (reference sequence). V lost 6 bases to trimming and J lost 0 bases; unmatched junction nucleotides: 5. CDR3 size: 15 residues. CDR3 nucleotide sequence: TGCGCCAGCAGGGACGGGACTAGCGACTCCTACGAGCAGTACTTC. It encodes CASRDGTSDSYEQYF.

J is TRBJ2-3 and V is TRBV29-1, with D perhaps matching TRBD1 (5 bases). This CDR3 comprises 12 residues. Germline V lookup: CDR1 SQVTM, CDR2 ANQGSEA. The germline V and J ends were trimmed by 2 bases and 4 bases, with 7 bases remaining between them. The CDR3 DNA reads as TGCAGCGTTGAAAAGGGGCCAGATACGCAGTATTTT. Its translation is CSVEKGPDTQYF.

This clone appeared a few times. This chain connects TRBV9 to TRBJ2-2, with D unclear. Germline assignment: CDR1 SGDLS and CDR2 YYNGEE. V was shortened by 2 bases and J by 3 bases, with 2 bases between the two germline ends. The CDR3 length is 12 residues. The CDR3 spells CASSVDTGELFF. DNA for the CDR3: TGTGCCAGCAGCGTCGACACCGGGGAGCTGTTTTTT.

V and J are TRBV2 and TRBJ2-7; maybe TRBD1 (5 bases). CDR1 and CDR2 (germline): SNHLY, FYNNEI. This CDR3 comprises 14 residues. V was cut by 5 bases and J by 2 bases, with 13 bases left in between. This CDR3 reads CASSLGRSTYEQYF. The CDR3 DNA is TGTGCCAGCAGTCTGGGGCGTTCCACCTACGAGCAGTACTTC.

The CDR3 DNA reads TGTGCCAGCTCATCTGACAGGGAGCCGGAGACCCAGTACTTC. This codes for CASSSDREPETQYF. The V and J genes are TRBV18 and TRBJ2-5; 7 nucleotides align to TRBD1. V was clipped by 5 bases and J by 5 bases; unmatched bases: 8. The V gene's germline CDR1 is KGHSH and CDR2 LQKENI. The CDR3 covers 14 residues. Full variable domain (missing parts from reference TRBV18 and TRBJ2-5): NAGVMQNPRHLVRRRGQEARLRCSPMKGHSHVYWYRQLPEEGLKFMVYLQKENIIDESGMPKERFSAEFPKEGPSILRIQQVVRGDSAAYFCASSSDREPETQYFGPGTRLLVL.

The chain is built from TRBV7-8 and TRBJ1-5, with D perhaps matching TRBD1 (6 bases). The CDR3 sequence is 17 residues long. Trimming removed 1 base from V and 3 bases from J, with 16 bases in between. The germline V gene encodes CDR1 SGHVS and CDR2 FQNEAQ. Here the CDR3 DNA reads TGTGCCAGCAGCTTAGTTAGGGGGGGGGCAGACAATCAGCCCCAGCATTTT. It yields the protein CASSLVRGGADNQPQHF. The full variable domain, rest sourced from reference TRBV7-8 and TRBJ1-5, is GAGVSQSPRYKVAKRGQDVALRCDPISGHVSLFWYQQALGQGPEFLTYFQNEAQLDKSGLPSDRFFAERPEGSVSTLKIQRTQQEDSAVYLCASSLVRGGADNQPQHFGDGTRLSIL.

The rearrangement links TRBV5-1 to TRBJ2-1, with 7 nucleotides matching TRBD1. Germline V gene sequence: CDR1 SGHRS, CDR2 YFSETQ. The CDR3 has 14 residues. V shed 4 bases and J 7 bases; nucleotides not matched to a gene: 8. The CDR3 nucleotides are TGCGCCAGCAGCCTACTGACAGGGCCGAATGAGCAGTTCTTC. It specifies CASSLLTGPNEQFF.

This clone was recorded only once. The chain couples TRBV3-1 (or the pseudogene TRBV3-2) to TRBJ1-2; 7 bases map to TRBD1. The CDR3 consists of 15 residues. V was clipped by 4 bases and J by 4 bases; unmatched bases: 9. Germline-derived CDR1 and CDR2 are LGHDT and YNNKEL (reference sequence). The CDR3: CASSPDSGGLYGYTF. The CDR3 nucleotides are TGTGCCAGCAGCCCCGACTCAGGGGGACTCTATGGCTACACCTTC.

This chain links TRBV5-4 with TRBJ1-2; maybe TRBD1 (6 bases). V lost 5 bases, J lost 5 bases, and 16 bases lay in between. Per the germline V gene, CDR1 is SGHNT and CDR2 is YYREEE (reference sequence). This CDR3 has 14 amino acids. DNA of the CDR3: TGTGCCAGCAGACCGACAGGCGGTCCTTATGGCTACACCTTC. It is translated as CASRPTGGPYGYTF.

This clone was counted a few times. The chain joins TRBV9 to TRBJ1-3, with D possibly matching TRBD1 (6 bases). The V end lost 3 bases, the J end lost 0 bases, and 19 bases lay between the germline ends. CDR1 and CDR2 from the germline V gene are SGDLS and YYNGEE. The CDR3 has 18 residues. CDR3 sequence (DNA): TGTGCCAGCAGCGCCGACTTTGGTACAGGGCACTCTGGAAACACCATATATTTT. The encoded protein is CASSADFGTGHSGNTIYF.

The chain joins TRBV18 to TRBJ1-6, with 9 positions matching TRBD1. This CDR3 spans 14 amino acids. Trimming at V came to 3 bases and at J to 7 bases, leaving 1 base not matched to a gene. Germline V gene sequence: CDR1 KGHSH, CDR2 LQKENI. The CDR3: CASSPGQGNSPLHF. Written as DNA, the CDR3 is TGTGCCAGCTCACCGGGACAGGGAAATTCACCCCTCCACTTT.

With respect to this clone: Sequence at one end of the junction differs from germline and may be a read error. This rearrangement joins TRBV11-2 to TRBJ1-2, with TRBD1 matching over 9 bases. This CDR3 is 12 amino acids long. The germline gives CDR1 SGHAT, CDR2 FQNNGV. This CDR3 is CASSPPGQGIYF. CDR3 sequence (DNA): TGTGCCAGCAGCCCGCCGGGACAGGGAATCTACTTC.

The chain employs TRBV2 and TRBJ2-5, with TRBD2 as a possible D gene (5 bases). CDR1 is SNHLY and CDR2 is FYNNEI in the germline V gene. Trimming took 10 bases from V and 7 from J, leaving 7 bases between them. The CDR3 sequence is 9 residues long. The CDR3: CANGGTQYF. CDR3 nucleotide sequence: TGTGCCAACGGAGGGACCCAGTACTTC.

The chain has TRBV7-2 and TRBJ1-4; 7 bases fit TRBD1. J was trimmed by 2 bases and V by 6 bases; bases with no gene match: 9. CDR1 and CDR2 from the germline V gene are SGHTA and FQGNSA. The CDR3 consists of 16 residues. In DNA form, the CDR3 reads TGTGCCAGCAGTGAAGCCCAGGGGGGCACTAATGAAAAACTGTTTTTT. Translating it yields CASSEAQGGTNEKLFF. Supplemented by reference TRBV7-2 and TRBJ1-4, the full variable domain reads GAGVSQSPSNKVTEKGKDVELRCDPISGHTALYWYRQSLGQGLEFLIYFQGNSAPDKSGLPSDRFSAERTGGSVSTLTIQRTQQEDSAVYLCASSEAQGGTNEKLFFGSGTQLSVL.

The rearrangement uses TRBV14 and TRBJ1-2; D gene unclear. CDR1 SGHDN and CDR2 FVKESK come from the germline V gene. V lost 4 bases, J lost 2 bases, and 8 bases lay in between. CDR3 length equals 13 residues. In DNA form, the CDR3 reads TGTGCCAGCAGCCGAGAGCAGAACTATGGCTACACCTTC. This sequence encodes CASSREQNYGYTF.

The chain combines TRBV5-4 with TRBJ2-1; 8 nucleotides agree with TRBD2. CDR1 is SGHNT and CDR2 is YYREEE in the germline V gene (reference sequence). V lost 0 bases and J lost 0; bases outside the gene matches: 5. This CDR3 comprises 17 residues. The CDR3, as DNA: TGTGCCAGCAGCTTGGAGGGCGGGGGGAACTCCTACAATGAGCAGTTCTTC. Amino acid sequence: CASSLEGGGNSYNEQFF.

The count of this clone is one. The V call is TRBV9, the J call TRBJ2-2; D ambiguous. The V gene's germline CDR1 is SGDLS and CDR2 YYNGEE. This CDR3 spans 16 amino acids. V shed 0 bases and J shed 2 bases, with 11 bases lying between them. The CDR3 loop is CASSVGPNRNTGELFF. In nucleotides, the CDR3 is TGTGCCAGCAGCGTAGGCCCAAACAGAAACACCGGGGAGCTGTTTTTT.

J is TRBJ2-3 and V is TRBV6-1, with 7 bases identical to TRBD1. The junction had 9 bases not matched to a gene; V was cut back by 4 bases and J by 2 bases. Germline CDR1 is MNHNS and CDR2 is SASEGT. The CDR3 covers 16 residues. The CDR3 coding sequence is TGTGCCAGCAGTGGGACAGGCCAAAGAATCACAGATACGCAGTATTTT. This codes for CASSGTGQRITDTQYF.

The chain uses TRBV19 and TRBJ1-1, with 7 nucleotides matching TRBD1. The CDR3 length is 16 residues. Germline V gene data show CDR1 as LNHDA and CDR2 as SQIVND (reference sequence). The V and J ends lost 6 bases and 1 base, in that order; junction bases with no gene match: 11. CDR3 nucleotides: TGTGCCAGTAGCTCCCCGGGACAGACCTCGAACACTGAAGCTTTCTTT. Amino acid sequence: CASSSPGQTSNTEAFF.

Written as DNA, the CDR3 is TGCGCCAGCAGCCGAAGGGTGCCAGGGTCCACAGATACGCAGTATTTT. It is translated as CASSRRVPGSTDTQYF. The gene calls are TRBV5-1 and TRBJ2-3; maybe TRBD1 (5 bases). With 4 bases removed from V and 2 bases from J, the gap between germline ends came to 17 bases. Germline CDR1 reads SGHRS; CDR2 reads YFSETQ. The CDR3 runs to 16 residues.

This chain joins TRBV19 and TRBJ1-1, with 7 bases identical to TRBD1. This CDR3 spans 14 amino acids. Germline values: CDR1 LNHDA, CDR2 SQIVND (reference sequence). Losses at the gene ends were 6 bases for V and 2 bases for J; bases not matched to a gene: 6. The CDR3 is CASRTGPENTEAFF. In nucleotides, the CDR3 is TGTGCCAGTAGGACAGGGCCGGAAAACACTGAAGCTTTCTTT.

The chain links TRBV18 to TRBJ1-2; 8 bases map to TRBD1. The CDR3 runs 15 residues. V shed 5 bases, J shed 3 bases, and the junction held 8 bases outside the gene matches. Germline loops: CDR1 KGHSH, CDR2 LQKENI. CDR3 region: CASSRDQGADYGYTF. For the CDR3, the DNA is TGTGCCAGCTCAAGAGATCAGGGGGCAGACTATGGCTACACCTTC.

V and J are TRBV7-9 and TRBJ2-3, with D perhaps TRBD2 (5 bases). Per the germline V gene, CDR1 is SEHNR and CDR2 is FQNEAQ (reference sequence). V lost 3 bases and J lost 0, with 16 bases in between. CDR3 length: 17 amino acids. CDR3 sequence reads: CASSFHYSDFSTDTQYF. The DNA of the CDR3 is TGTGCCAGCAGCTTCCACTACTCGGACTTCAGCACAGATACGCAGTATTTT.

This clone is a singleton in its sample. The chain is built from TRBV30 and TRBJ1-1; D is unresolved. V was cut by 4 bases and J by 10 bases, with 16 bases left in between. Germline lookup yields CDR1 GTSNPN and CDR2 SVGIG (reference sequence). The CDR3 spans 12 residues. CDR3 nucleotide sequence: TGTGCCTGGAAGCGTAGCTCCCACCGAGCTTTCTTT. It is translated as CAWKRSSHRAFF.

The V call is TRBV27, the J call TRBJ2-1; 9 bases are shared with TRBD2. With V trimmed by 4 bases and J by 8 bases, 9 bases remained unmatched. Germline-derived CDR1 and CDR2 are MNHEY and SMNVEV (reference sequence). CDR3 length equals 15 residues. This CDR3 reads CASSSASGTVYEQFF. CDR3 coding DNA: TGTGCCAGCAGTTCGGCTAGCGGGACGGTCTATGAGCAGTTCTTC.

The gene calls are TRBV3-1 (or the pseudogene TRBV3-2) and TRBJ2-2, with D uncertain. The V and J ends lost 5 bases and 4 bases respectively, with 14 bases between them. Germline V gene sequence: CDR1 LGHDT, CDR2 YNNKEL (reference sequence). This CDR3 is 15 amino acids long. The CDR3 DNA follows: TGTGCCAGCAGCACGACCGTTTCGGGCACCGGGGAGCTGTTTTTT. This sequence encodes CASSTTVSGTGELFF.